Shown below are 20 T cell receptor beta chains from a single sample sequenced in a study of blood T cell repertoires in COVID-19. Some clones are missing from TCRdb's copy, which holds only in-frame ones; the method was immunoSEQ multiplex PCR. The sample yields some 200,000 clones, 80% seen once. Sequences were obtained from PBMCs or T cells enriched from blood (not recorded which). These receptors all come from a woman aged 40 to 55 with acute COVID-19.

This rearrangement joins TRBV7-9 to TRBJ1-4; maybe TRBD1 (6 bases). The length of the CDR3 is 14 residues. V lost 7 bases, J lost 1 base, and 10 bases lay in between. CDR1 and CDR2 (germline): SEHNR, FQNEAQ (reference sequence). CDR3 nucleotides: TGTGCCAGCAACCAACAGGGAACTAATGAAAAACTGTTTTTT. It specifies CASNQQGTNEKLFF.

This chain joins TRBV30 and TRBJ1-5, with D possibly TRBD1 on 5 matching bases. The CDR3 has 13 amino acids. Germline CDR1 is GTSNPN and CDR2 is SVGIG (reference sequence). The germline V and J ends were trimmed by 7 bases and 6 bases, with 16 bases remaining between them. CDR3 in amino acids: CASSRGTGQPQHF. CDR3 nucleotide sequence: TGTGCCTCCAGTAGGGGAACGGGTCAGCCCCAGCATTTT.

The chain uses TRBV7-9 and TRBJ1-2; 7 nucleotides align to TRBD1. The CDR3 spans 18 residues. J gave up 4 bases and V 1 base, and 15 bases lay outside the gene matches. Germline lookup yields CDR1 SEHNR and CDR2 FQNEAQ (reference sequence). This chain's CDR3 is CASSLVAGTAHSFYGYTF. The CDR3 DNA is TGTGCCAGCAGCTTAGTCGCGGGGACAGCCCATTCGTTCTATGGCTACACCTTC.

The rearrangement uses TRBV19 and TRBJ1-1; possibly TRBD1 for D (6 bases). The CDR3 runs 13 residues. The V and J ends lost 6 bases and 3 bases respectively, with 11 bases between them. Per the germline V gene, CDR1 is LNHDA and CDR2 is SQIVND (reference sequence). This CDR3 is CASRWGRDTEAFF. CDR3 DNA: TGTGCCAGTAGATGGGGGCGGGACACTGAAGCTTTCTTT.

The V gene is TRBV24-1, the J gene TRBJ2-7, with D perhaps TRBD1 (6 bases). CDR1 is KGHDR and CDR2 is SFDVKD in the germline V gene. The CDR3 has 17 residues. Trimming removed 0 bases at V and 1 base at J, with 15 bases between. The DNA of the CDR3 is TGTGCCACCAGTGATTTGATCGCAGGGGAAACTTCCTACGAGCAGTACTTC. Translation: CATSDLIAGETSYEQYF.

The J gene is TRBJ2-1, the V gene TRBV27; tentative D call: TRBD1 (5 bases). Germline CDR1 MNHEY, CDR2 SMNVEV (reference sequence). This CDR3 region has 17 residues. The V and J ends lost 1 base and 3 bases respectively, with 16 bases between them. DNA for the CDR3: TGTGCCAGCAGTTTATATTACGAACAGGTCGGCTACAATGAGCAGTTCTTC. This encodes CASSLYYEQVGYNEQFF.

There are a few counts of this clone. The V gene is TRBV29-1, the J gene TRBJ1-2; perhaps TRBD1 as D (5 bases). CDR1 is SQVTM and CDR2 is ANQGSEA in the germline V gene. This CDR3 comprises 13 residues. With 3 bases removed from V and 3 bases from J, the gap between germline ends came to 11 bases. CDR3 amino acids: CSVDTTGDYGYTF. The CDR3 region has the DNA TGCAGCGTTGACACCACAGGAGACTATGGCTACACCTTC.

This chain links TRBV7-3 with TRBJ1-2; D is possibly TRBD1 (5 bases). V gave up 3 bases and J gave up 0 bases, with 8 bases separating them. Germline CDR1 is SGHTA and CDR2 is FQGTGA. The CDR3 runs to 14 residues. CDR3: CASSFGGPNYGYTF. Written as DNA, the CDR3 is TGTGCCAGCAGCTTCGGGGGACCTAACTATGGCTACACCTTC. Based on the CDR3 plus reference TRBV7-3 and TRBJ1-2, the full variable domain is GAGVSQTPSNKVTEKGKYVELRCDPISGHTALYWYRQSLGQGPEFLIYFQGTGAADDSGLPNDRFFAVRPEGSVSTLKIQRTERGDSAVYLCASSFGGPNYGYTFGSGTRLTVV.

The V and J genes are TRBV5-4 and TRBJ2-7; 11 bases match TRBD2. CDR3 length: 17 residues. Germline V gene lookup returns CDR1 SGHNT and CDR2 YYREEE (reference sequence). V shed 4 bases, J shed 5 bases, and the junction held 14 bases outside the gene matches. The CDR3 nucleotides are TGTGCCAGCAGCGTCGATCCTACTAGCGGGAGAAAAGACGAGCAGTACTTC. It is translated as CASSVDPTSGRKDEQYF.

The J gene is TRBJ1-4, the V gene TRBV21-1. TRBV21-1 is assigned pseudogene status. This CDR3 has 15 residues. This CDR3 reads CAIGPGGARNEKLFF. CDR3 bases: TGTGCCATCGGACCCGGGGGGGCGCGAAACGAAAAACTGTTTTTT.

The rearrangement joins TRBV3-1 (or the pseudogene TRBV3-2) to TRBJ2-4; TRBD2 is a possible D gene (5 bases). Germline-derived CDR1 and CDR2 are LGHDT and YNNKEL (reference sequence). The CDR3 contains 17 residues. V was pared by 1 base and J by 8 bases, with 21 bases between. The CDR3 DNA follows: TGTGCCAGCAGCCAAGTTTTCTTGCGAACCCTCGGGGACATTCAGTACTTC. Residues: CASSQVFLRTLGDIQYF.

The chain has TRBV24-1 and TRBJ2-1, with a possible D match to TRBD1 (6 bases). The ends were cut back, 4 bases at V and 8 bases at J, with 8 bases in the middle. CDR1 and CDR2 (germline): KGHDR, SFDVKD. This CDR3 is 12 amino acids long. The CDR3 spells CATSEPGDEQFF. The CDR3 DNA follows: TGTGCCACCAGTGAGCCAGGGGATGAGCAGTTCTTC.

This chain uses TRBV2 with TRBJ1-3; D is uncertain. This CDR3 is built from 17 residues. The V end was cut by 9 bases, the J end by 3 bases, with 24 bases between. Germline CDR1 is SNHLY and CDR2 is FYNNEI. The CDR3 here is CASYGVGTGYGGNTIYF. CDR3 in DNA: TGTGCCAGTTATGGAGTGGGAACGGGATATGGTGGAAACACCATATATTTT.

The chain is built from TRBV19 and TRBJ2-1; 9 positions match TRBD1. Unmatched junction bases numbered 6, after V lost 6 bases and J lost 9 bases. Looked up from germline, CDR1 is LNHDA and CDR2 is SQIVND (reference sequence). This CDR3 region has 13 residues. The CDR3: CASRQTGGGEQFF. The DNA for the CDR3 is TGTGCCAGTAGGCAAACAGGGGGCGGTGAGCAGTTCTTC.

The chain carries TRBV30 and TRBJ1-1, with D hard to call. Germline V gene lookup returns CDR1 GTSNPN and CDR2 SVGIG (reference sequence). The V gene lost 4 bases and the J gene lost 3 bases, with 9 bases spanning the gap. The CDR3 runs to 12 residues. For the CDR3, the DNA is TGTGCCTGGAACATGATGTACACTGAAGCTTTCTTT. Its translation: CAWNMMYTEAFF.

In regard to this clone: The sample holds other DNA sequences that translate to the same CDR3. This chain joins TRBV5-1 and TRBJ2-3, with D tentatively TRBD1 (5 bases). V was pared by 0 bases and J by 4 bases, with 6 bases between. The germline V gene has CDR1 SGHRS and CDR2 YFSETQ. The CDR3 is made up of 13 amino acids. The CDR3: CASSLGGADTQYF. The CDR3 DNA is TGCGCCAGCAGCTTGGGGGGCGCAGATACGCAGTATTTT.

The V and J genes are TRBV11-2 and TRBJ1-2; a weak D match, TRBD1 (6 bases). Trimming removed 6 bases from V and 6 bases from J, with 17 bases in between. Germline V gene lookup returns CDR1 SGHAT and CDR2 FQNNGV. The CDR3 has 14 amino acids. In DNA form, the CDR3 reads TGTGCCAGCAGTGAGGGGCGACAGGTCCATGGCTACACCTTC. It is translated as CASSEGRQVHGYTF.

The genes are TRBV7-2 and TRBJ2-7, with D possibly being TRBD1 (5 bases). This CDR3 is 12 amino acids long. Germline CDR1 is SGHTA and CDR2 is FQGNSA. V lost 5 bases and J lost 4, with 9 bases in between. DNA of the CDR3: TGTGCCAGCAGCGGCTCAGGGTACGAGCAGTACTTC. This codes for CASSGSGYEQYF.

The chain has TRBV30 and TRBJ1-2, with 8 bases that match TRBD1. The CDR3 is 13 residues long. The ends lost 3 bases at V and 5 bases at J; junction bases unmatched: 5. CDR1 and CDR2 from the germline V gene are GTSNPN and SVGIG (reference sequence). The CDR3 loop is CAWSSGGGYGYTF. Written as DNA, the CDR3 is TGTGCCTGGAGCTCAGGGGGCGGGTATGGCTACACCTTC.

CDR3 DNA: TGTGCCAGCAGTCAAGAGACAGGGTACCAAGAGACCCAGTACTTC. Protein: CASSQETGYQETQYF. This chain joins TRBV2 and TRBJ2-5, with 7 bases lining up with TRBD1. V lost 5 bases, J lost 0 bases, and 6 bases stayed unmatched. The CDR3 spans 15 residues. Germline CDR1 SNHLY, CDR2 FYNNEI.